Presented here are 27 T cell receptor beta chains from one specimen sequenced in a study of technical replicates of blood from a few donors. Profiling relied on immunoSEQ multiplex PCR, and the TCRdb table lists in-frame clones only, not all of them. The table includes more than 70,000 clones, roughly 94% detected once. The sample was T cells isolated from PBMCs. Receptors were obtained from a human donor in good health.

The genes are TRBV9 and TRBJ2-7; the D gene is possibly TRBD2 (6 bases). V dropped 0 bases and J dropped 1 base, with 11 bases sitting between them. This CDR3 contains 15 residues. Germline assignment: CDR1 SGDLS and CDR2 YYNGEE. The CDR3 DNA sequence: TGTGCCAGCAGCGTAGCTTCGGGGGAATCCTACGAGCAGTACTTC. As protein: CASSVASGESYEQYF.

The chain combines TRBV15 with TRBJ1-4, with D uncertain. The CDR3 has 20 residues. The germline CDR1 and CDR2 sequences are LNHNV and YYDKDF (reference sequence). The V end lost 0 bases, the J end lost 2 bases, and 22 bases lay between the germline ends. This CDR3 is CATSRDRSLREVRTNEKLFF. Written as DNA, the CDR3 is TGTGCCACCAGCAGAGATCGGTCGCTGAGGGAGGTTAGGACTAATGAAAAACTGTTTTTT.

The V gene is TRBV6-6, the J gene TRBJ2-2, with a tentative D call TRBD2 (6 bases). CDR3 length: 15 residues. Deletions cut 8 bases from V and 0 bases from J, with 13 bases between. From germline, CDR1 is MNHNY and CDR2 SVGAGI (reference sequence). The CDR3 loop reads CASRSGLANTGELFF. Written as DNA, the CDR3 is TGTGCCAGCCGCTCGGGACTGGCGAACACCGGGGAGCTGTTTTTT.

The V and J genes are TRBV28 and TRBJ2-2, with D possibly being TRBD2 (6 bases). V was clipped by 8 bases and J by 3 bases, with 16 bases between them. Germline V lookup: CDR1 MDHEN, CDR2 SYDVKM. This CDR3 contains 15 residues. CDR3 in amino acids: CASASASVDTGELFF. In DNA, the CDR3 is TGTGCCAGCGCTTCGGCTAGCGTTGACACCGGGGAGCTGTTTTTT.

This chain joins TRBV29-1 and TRBJ2-1; D might be TRBD2 (6 bases). Trimming left V 6 bases short and J 3 bases short, with 15 bases between. The CDR3 loop spans 14 amino acids. Germline CDR1 SQVTM, CDR2 ANQGSEA. The CDR3 nucleotides are TGCAGCGTCAATCCCGGGACTGACTACAATGAGCAGTTCTTC. Its translation is CSVNPGTDYNEQFF.

The chain has TRBV2 and TRBJ1-2; 7 bases match TRBD1. CDR1 SNHLY and CDR2 FYNNEI come from the germline V gene. The CDR3 runs to 14 residues. Germline trimming cut 2 bases from V and 4 bases from J; bases unmatched to any gene: 4. CDR3 sequence: CASSEIRDSYGYTF. The CDR3 nucleotides are TGTGCCAGCAGTGAAATCCGGGACAGCTATGGCTACACCTTC. The full variable domain, with the rest looked up from reference TRBV2 and TRBJ1-2, is EPEVTQTPSHQVTQMGQEVILRCVPISNHLYFYWYRQILGQKVEFLVSFYNNEISEKSEIFDDQFSVERPDGSNFTLKIRSTKLEDSAMYFCASSEIRDSYGYTFGSGTRLTVV.

This chain connects TRBV28 to TRBJ2-3, with 9 positions matching TRBD1. Germline V gene sequence: CDR1 MDHEN, CDR2 SYDVKM. Losses at the gene ends were 5 bases for V and 3 bases for J; bases not matched to a gene: 3. This CDR3 is built from 14 residues. CDR3 DNA sequence: TGTGCCAGCAGTACAGGGGGCGAAACAGATACGCAGTATTTT. Translation: CASSTGGETDTQYF.

The J gene is TRBJ2-7, the V gene TRBV9; possibly TRBD1 for D (6 bases). V was cut by 2 bases and J by 3 bases, with 15 bases left in between. The CDR3 contains 15 residues. The germline V gene encodes CDR1 SGDLS and CDR2 YYNGEE. The CDR3 region is CASSVATGFNYEQYF. The CDR3 region has the DNA TGTGCCAGCAGCGTTGCGACAGGTTTTAACTACGAGCAGTACTTC.

The V and J genes are TRBV2 and TRBJ1-5; 7 bases align to TRBD1. V was pared by 6 bases and J by 5 bases, with 7 bases of the junction left unmatched. Germline V gene lookup returns CDR1 SNHLY and CDR2 FYNNEI. There are 14 residues in the CDR3. CDR3 sequence: CASSATGRDQPQHF. The CDR3 DNA reads as TGTGCCAGCAGCGCGACAGGGAGAGATCAGCCCCAGCATTTT.

The V and J genes are TRBV4-1 and TRBJ1-2; D is uncertain. This CDR3 has 21 amino acids. V dropped 2 bases and J dropped 4 bases, with 32 bases sitting between them. Germline CDR1 and CDR2: MGHRA and YSYEKL. The CDR3 DNA reads as TGCGCCAGCAGCCAACATCCCCCTCCCCCCATCCCGACCGACAACAGCTATGGCTACACCTTC. Amino acids: CASSQHPPPPIPTDNSYGYTF.

The chain has TRBV28 and TRBJ2-4, with 9 bases fitting TRBD2. With 3 bases clipped from V and 3 bases from J, the junction kept 9 bases outside the gene matches. The germline CDR1 and CDR2 sequences are MDHEN and SYDVKM. There are 17 residues in the CDR3. CDR3 region: CASSFDGRREGKNIQYF. In DNA form, the CDR3 reads TGTGCCAGCAGTTTCGACGGTAGGCGGGAGGGCAAAAACATTCAGTACTTC.

The V gene is TRBV19, the J gene TRBJ2-6; D not certain. The CDR3 runs 13 residues. The germline CDR1 and CDR2 sequences are LNHDA and SQIVND (reference sequence). Trimming removed 2 bases at V and 10 bases at J, with 9 bases between. The CDR3 DNA follows: TGTGCCAGTAGTATACAAGTACTAAACGTCCTGACTTTC. Translated: CASSIQVLNVLTF. The whole variable domain, filled in from reference TRBV19 and TRBJ2-6, reads DGGITQSPKYLFRKEGQNVTLSCEQNLNHDAMYWYRQDPGQGLRLIYYSQIVNDFQKGDIAEGYSVSREKKESFPLTVTSAQKNPTAFYLCASSIQVLNVLTFGAGSRLTVL.

The V call is TRBV19, the J call TRBJ1-5, with D tentatively TRBD1 (6 bases). The CDR3 extends over 15 amino acids. The germline V gene encodes CDR1 LNHDA and CDR2 SQIVND (reference sequence). V was clipped by 5 bases and J by 7 bases, with 18 bases between them. CDR3 in amino acids: CASSLQGLPGQPQHF. The CDR3 DNA sequence: TGTGCCAGTAGTCTACAGGGCCTGCCGGGGCAGCCCCAGCATTTT.

The chain is built from TRBV7-2 and TRBJ2-2, with a possible D match to TRBD1 (5 bases). Germline loops: CDR1 SGHTA, CDR2 FQGNSA. The CDR3 totals 14 residues. V shed 5 bases and J shed 6 bases, with 13 bases lying between them. This CDR3 is CASSRLKGPGELFF. The DNA of the CDR3 is TGTGCCAGCAGCCGGCTGAAGGGGCCCGGGGAGCTGTTTTTT.

The chain couples TRBV6-1 to TRBJ1-2; TRBD1 matches at 8 bases. The germline gives CDR1 MNHNS, CDR2 SASEGT. The CDR3 runs 17 residues. V shed 4 bases, J shed 2 bases, and the junction held 12 bases outside the gene matches. CDR3 DNA: TGTGCCAGCAGTGCAATGGGACAGGCTCGCGCCAACTATGGCTACACCTTC. Translating it yields CASSAMGQARANYGYTF.

This chain uses TRBV29-1 with TRBJ2-3; 14 nucleotides agree with TRBD2. Germline V gives CDR1 SQVTM, CDR2 ANQGSEA. CDR3 length: 15 amino acids. V shed 6 bases and J 6 bases; nucleotides not matched to a gene: 8. The CDR3 loop reads CSVGTSGSGGDTQYF. As DNA, the CDR3 is TGCAGCGTCGGGACTAGCGGGAGCGGCGGGGATACGCAGTATTTT.

The V gene is TRBV27, the J gene TRBJ1-1; 11 nucleotides align to TRBD1. CDR3 size: 20 residues. V shed 3 bases, J shed 4 bases, and the junction held 19 bases outside the gene matches. Per the germline V gene, CDR1 is MNHEY and CDR2 is SMNVEV (reference sequence). The CDR3 region is CASSFRDRWTGGGSTTEAFF. CDR3 DNA: TGTGCCAGCAGTTTCAGGGATCGGTGGACAGGGGGCGGTAGCACCACTGAAGCTTTCTTT.

The gene calls are TRBV5-4 and TRBJ2-2; a possible D gene is TRBD2 (6 bases). Germline V lookup: CDR1 SGHNT, CDR2 YYREEE (reference sequence). CDR3 length: 17 residues. The V end lost 4 bases, the J end lost 2 bases, and 18 bases lay between the germline ends. CDR3 nucleotide sequence: TGTGCCAGCAGCCTGCGGACGGGAGCGGACAACACCGGGGAGCTGTTTTTT. Translating gives CASSLRTGADNTGELFF.

The J gene is TRBJ1-1, the V gene TRBV10-3; 10 positions agree with TRBD1. CDR3 size: 14 residues. Losses at the gene ends were 6 bases for V and 2 bases for J; bases not matched to a gene: 3. Germline V gene data show CDR1 as ENHRY and CDR2 as SYGVKD. CDR3 bases: TGTGCCATCAGAGGACAGGGGGGTAACACTGAAGCTTTCTTT. Translation gives CAIRGQGGNTEAFF.

The chain recombines TRBV7-8 with TRBJ1-5, with 7 bases matching TRBD1. The CDR3 loop spans 16 amino acids. Germline trimming cut 2 bases from V and 4 bases from J; bases unmatched to any gene: 8. The germline CDR1 and CDR2 sequences are SGHVS and FQNEAQ. In DNA, the CDR3 is TGTGCCAGCAGCTTATTGACAGGGCAACTGAATCAGCCCCAGCATTTT. Translating gives CASSLLTGQLNQPQHF. Together with reference TRBV7-8 and TRBJ1-5, the CDR3 gives the full variable domain: GAGVSQSPRYKVAKRGQDVALRCDPISGHVSLFWYQQALGQGPEFLTYFQNEAQLDKSGLPSDRFFAERPEGSVSTLKIQRTQQEDSAVYLCASSLLTGQLNQPQHFGDGTRLSIL.

This clone was detected once. V usage is TRBV27 and J usage is TRBJ2-7, with 11 bases lining up with TRBD2. V trimming: 5 bases; J trimming: 5 bases; junction bases outside the gene matches: 8. The CDR3 is 15 amino acids. The V gene's germline CDR1 is MNHEY and CDR2 SMNVEV (reference sequence). Written as DNA, the CDR3 is TGTGCCAGCAGTGGAATAGCGGGGGGGCCCCACGAGCAGTACTTC. Translating it yields CASSGIAGGPHEQYF.

The chain joins TRBV7-3 to TRBJ2-3; no clear D gene. Per germline, CDR1 SGHTA and CDR2 FQGTGA. The CDR3 extends over 15 amino acids. Trimming took 2 bases from V and 2 from J, leaving 11 bases between them. CDR3 loop: CASSLDLVNTDTQYF. Written as DNA, the CDR3 is TGTGCCAGCAGCTTAGATCTAGTAAACACAGATACGCAGTATTTT.

The chain carries TRBV28 and TRBJ2-1; a possible D gene is TRBD2 (6 bases). This CDR3 spans 12 amino acids. The V end was cut by 2 bases, the J end by 7 bases, with 6 bases between. Germline V lookup: CDR1 MDHEN, CDR2 SYDVKM. CDR3 nucleotide sequence: TGTGCCAGCAGTTTAGGGGGGAATGAGCAGTTCTTC. It translates to CASSLGGNEQFF. The full variable domain, in which reference TRBV28 and TRBJ2-1 provide the parts outside the CDR3, is DVKVTQSSRYLVKRTGEKVFLECVQDMDHENMFWYRQDPGLGLRLIYFSYDVKMKEKGDIPEGYSVSREKKERFSLILESASTNQTSMYLCASSLGGNEQFFGPGTRLTVL.

The V call is TRBV7-9, the J call TRBJ2-7, with 7 bases matching TRBD1. After removal of 6 bases from V and 6 bases from J, the junction contained 14 bases not matched to a gene. Germline V gene sequence: CDR1 SEHNR, CDR2 FQNEAQ (reference sequence). This CDR3 contains 15 residues. In DNA form, the CDR3 reads TGTGCCAGCAGGGACGGGACAGTTGGTTTCAGCGAGCAGTACTTC. This sequence encodes CASRDGTVGFSEQYF. The full variable domain, completed using reference TRBV7-9 and TRBJ2-7, is DTGVSQNPRHKITKRGQNVTFRCDPISEHNRLYWYRQTLGQGPEFLTYFQNEAQLEKSRLLSDRFSAERPKGSFSTLEIQRTEQGDSAMYLCASRDGTVGFSEQYFGPGTRLTVT.

The V call is TRBV7-6, the J call TRBJ1-1; D gene unclear. The CDR3 contains 13 residues. Per germline, CDR1 SGHVS and CDR2 FNYEAQ. V dropped 3 bases and J dropped 5 bases, with 10 bases sitting between them. CDR3 loop: CASSFSLETEAFF. The CDR3, as DNA: TGTGCCAGCAGCTTTTCTCTAGAAACTGAAGCTTTCTTT.

This clone appeared once. The chain has TRBV6-5 and TRBJ2-7, with a tentative D call TRBD2 (5 bases). The ends were cut back, 0 bases at V and 6 bases at J, with 12 bases in the middle. The V gene's germline CDR1 is MNHEY and CDR2 SVGAGI. The CDR3 sequence is 14 residues long. The CDR3 spells CASSYSIGRVEQYF. CDR3 nucleotide sequence: TGTGCCAGCAGTTACTCGATAGGGAGAGTCGAGCAGTACTTC.

This CDR3 reads CASSRGQHLMNTEAFF. CDR3 bases: TGTGCCAGCAGCAGGGGACAGCACCTTATGAACACTGAAGCTTTCTTT. The chain is built from TRBV11-2 and TRBJ1-1; TRBD1 aligns across 7 bases. CDR1 is SGHAT, CDR2 FQNNGV, per germline. V lost 5 bases to trimming and J lost 0 bases; unmatched junction nucleotides: 9. There are 16 residues in the CDR3. The full variable domain, rest sourced from reference TRBV11-2 and TRBJ1-1, is EAGVAQSPRYKIIEKRQSVAFWCNPISGHATLYWYQQILGQGPKLLIQFQNNGVVDDSQLPKDRFSAERLKGVDSTLKIQPAKLEDSAVYLCASSRGQHLMNTEAFFGQGTRLTVV.